These 4 T cell receptor beta chains were all obtained from the same sample, sequenced in a study of OX40 agonist ivuxolimab in advanced cancers. The table came from immunoSEQ multiplex PCR; TCRdb's copy has only in-frame clones and leaves some out. The sample shows 74,000 or so clones, roughly 85% of them seen only once. The source was CD4+ or CD8+ T cells sorted from blood, collected in a trial of the OX40 agonist ivuxolimab. Source of these receptors: an adult with an advanced solid tumor such as melanoma, head and neck, liver or kidney cancer.

This clone occurred a few times. The J gene is TRBJ1-5, the V gene TRBV5-6, with D uncertain. Germline-derived CDR1 and CDR2 are SGHDT and YYEEEE. There are 15 residues in the CDR3. V lost 2 bases and J 0 bases, leaving 9 bases between the germline ends. The chain's CDR3 is CASSLWTVSNQPQHF. DNA of the CDR3: TGTGCCAGCAGCTTATGGACGGTTAGCAATCAGCCCCAGCATTTT.

The chain recombines TRBV4-3 with TRBJ2-3; D perhaps matches TRBD2 (6 bases). In germline, CDR1 is LGHNA, CDR2 YSLEER. V was shortened by 3 bases and J by 9 bases, with 13 bases between the two germline ends. The CDR3 contains 13 residues. DNA for the CDR3: TGCGCCAGCAGCCAGGGACTGACCTGGACGCAGTATTTT. Amino acids: CASSQGLTWTQYF.

The J gene is TRBJ1-1, the V gene TRBV5-4; D might be TRBD1 (6 bases). This CDR3 region has 14 residues. The V end lost 2 bases, the J end lost 5 bases, and 13 bases lay between the germline ends. Looked up from germline, CDR1 is SGHNT and CDR2 is YYREEE (reference sequence). CDR3 coding DNA: TGTGCCAGCAGCTTATGGGGGCTGGGGACTGAAGCTTTCTTT. Translation: CASSLWGLGTEAFF.

This clone has only one observation. This chain connects TRBV28 to TRBJ2-1, with D possibly matching TRBD1 (5 bases). CDR1 is MDHEN and CDR2 is SYDVKM in the germline V gene. The CDR3 is 15 amino acids. The V gene lost 6 bases and the J gene lost 3 bases, with 15 bases spanning the gap. The DNA of the CDR3 is TGTGCCAGCAGCACCACAGGTCTCGGCTACAATGAGCAGTTCTTC. Translating gives CASSTTGLGYNEQFF.